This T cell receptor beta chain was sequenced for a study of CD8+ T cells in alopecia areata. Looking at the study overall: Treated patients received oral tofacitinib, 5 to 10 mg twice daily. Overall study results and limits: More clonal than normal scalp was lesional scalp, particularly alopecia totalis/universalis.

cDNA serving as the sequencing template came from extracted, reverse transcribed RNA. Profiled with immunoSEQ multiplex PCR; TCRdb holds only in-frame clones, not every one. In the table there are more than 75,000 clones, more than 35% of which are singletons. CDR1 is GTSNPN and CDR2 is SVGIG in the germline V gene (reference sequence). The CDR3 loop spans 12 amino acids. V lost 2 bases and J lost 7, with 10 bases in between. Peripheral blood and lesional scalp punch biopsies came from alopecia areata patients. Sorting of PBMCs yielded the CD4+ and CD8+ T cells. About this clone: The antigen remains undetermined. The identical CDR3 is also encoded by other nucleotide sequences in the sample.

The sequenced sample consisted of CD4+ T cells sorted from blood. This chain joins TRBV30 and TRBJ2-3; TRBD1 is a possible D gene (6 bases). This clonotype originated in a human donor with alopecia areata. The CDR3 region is CAWSLGAHTQYF. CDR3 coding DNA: TGTGCCTGGAGTTTGGGGGCGCATACGCAGTATTTT.